The 30 T cell receptor beta chains in this list originate from one sample, sequenced in a study of response to subunit inactivated influenza vaccine. TCRdb analysed the RT-PCR reads with MiXCR anew, one entry per CDR3 protein. The sample carries 500,000 to 700,000 distinct CDR3 sequences, under 30% recorded once. These data also featured in a second study, about T cells expressing NK-cell markers. Per that study: What made the TCR beta cDNA was 5'RACE template switching with UMIs.

Sequenced here: CD4+ T cells sorted from PBMCs, sampled about 12 days after vaccination. These receptors were taken from a man in his fifties or sixties who received an inactivated influenza vaccine.

This chain connects TRBV12-3 or TRBV12-4 to TRBJ1-5; D is possibly TRBD1 (6 bases). Trimming removed 3 bases from V and 4 bases from J, with 13 bases in between. The CDR3 runs to 15 residues. This CDR3 reads CASSFPGTQNQPQHF. CDR3 DNA: TGTGCCAGCAGTTTTCCCGGGACACAGAATCAGCCCCAGCATTTT.

This sequence joins TRBV2 and TRBJ2-5, with 7 positions matching TRBD1. J gave up 2 bases and V 5 bases, and 5 bases lay outside the gene matches. CDR1 is SNHLY, CDR2 FYNNEI, per germline. The CDR3 covers 14 residues. The CDR3 DNA follows: TGTGCCAGCAGTAAACAGGGGCGACAAGAGACCCAGTACTTC. This sequence encodes CASSKQGRQETQYF.

The genes are TRBV9 and TRBJ2-5; perhaps TRBD2 as D (5 bases). V was cut by 4 bases and J by 1 base, with 17 bases left in between. Per germline, CDR1 SGDLS and CDR2 YYNGEE. CDR3 size: 16 residues. The CDR3 DNA is TGTGCCAGCAGCCCACGGGGATACCAGTTCCAAGAGACCCAGTACTTC. Residues: CASSPRGYQFQETQYF. Variable domain in full (rest from reference TRBV9 and TRBJ2-5): DSGVTQTPKHLITATGQRVTLRCSPRSGDLSVYWYQQSLDQGLQFLIQYYNGEERAKGNILERFSAQQFPDLHSELNLSSLELGDSALYFCASSPRGYQFQETQYFGPGTRLLVL.

This clonotype has more than one count but fewer than ten. J is TRBJ2-7 and V is TRBV5-1; D remains unclear. The germline V gene has CDR1 SGHRS and CDR2 YFSETQ. The CDR3 extends over 13 amino acids. Deletions cut 5 bases from V and 2 bases from J, with 11 bases between. This CDR3 is CASRKTSTYEQYF. CDR3 DNA: TGCGCCAGCAGAAAGACAAGTACCTACGAGCAGTACTTC.

This chain connects TRBV6-1 to TRBJ2-1; D might be TRBD2 (6 bases). This CDR3 comprises 14 residues. Trimming pared 6 bases from V and 10 bases from J, leaving 19 bases between. The germline V gene encodes CDR1 MNHNS and CDR2 SASEGT. The CDR3 DNA reads TGTGCCAGCAGCATTATCGGGGGATCATGGGAGCAGTTCTTC. This translates into CASSIIGGSWEQFF.

The V gene is TRBV2, the J gene TRBJ2-2; no firm D call. Trimming removed 4 bases at V and 4 bases at J, with 10 bases between. This CDR3 comprises 14 residues. Per germline, CDR1 SNHLY and CDR2 FYNNEI. CDR3 residues: CASSVEQATGELFF. The CDR3 DNA reads TGTGCCAGCAGTGTCGAGCAGGCCACCGGGGAGCTGTTTTTT.

The rearrangement links TRBV5-1 to TRBJ1-2; TRBD1 is a possible D gene (5 bases). With 2 bases removed from V and 5 bases from J, the gap between germline ends came to 16 bases. Germline CDR1 reads SGHRS; CDR2 reads YFSETQ. The CDR3 is made up of 15 amino acids. CDR3 nucleotides: TGCGCCAGCAGCTTCCTGGCAGGGCCGGGTTATGGCTACACCTTC. Protein sequence: CASSFLAGPGYGYTF.

This chain links TRBV4-3 with TRBJ2-5; D is possibly TRBD1 (6 bases). The V gene lost 0 bases and the J gene lost 4 bases, with 9 bases spanning the gap. Germline V lookup: CDR1 LGHNA, CDR2 YSLEER. The CDR3 runs 14 residues. The DNA for the CDR3 is TGCGCCAGCAGCCAAGAAGCAGGGGCAGAGACCCAGTACTTC. Translating gives CASSQEAGAETQYF.

This clonotype was detected many times. This chain uses TRBV7-2 with TRBJ1-1; D gene unclear. This CDR3 contains 17 residues. Looked up from germline, CDR1 is SGHTA and CDR2 is FQGNSA. With 2 bases removed from V and 5 bases from J, the gap between germline ends came to 21 bases. CDR3 coding DNA: TGTGCCAGCAGCTTATTAAACACGGGATGGGCGGGGACTGAAGCTTTCTTT. Translation: CASSLLNTGWAGTEAFF.

This clonotype was observed a single time. The rearrangement uses TRBV10-3 and TRBJ2-6; D is undetermined. The CDR3 is 16 residues long. Trimming cost V 2 bases and J 0 bases, with 8 bases left between them. Germline loops: CDR1 ENHRY, CDR2 SYGVKD. CDR3 DNA: TGTGCCATCAGTGAGACAAGCCGCTCTGGGGCCAACGTCCTGACTTTC. Protein sequence: CAISETSRSGANVLTF.

The J gene is TRBJ2-3, the V gene TRBV7-2, with 10 positions matching TRBD2. This CDR3 has 16 residues. Germline values: CDR1 SGHTA, CDR2 FQGNSA. Trimming removed 2 bases from V and 4 bases from J; junction bases left unmatched: 6. The CDR3 DNA is TGTGCCAGCAGCTTACGCAGCGGGAGGGTCCCAGATACGCAGTATTTT. It yields the protein CASSLRSGRVPDTQYF.

This clonotype was seen a handful of times. This sequence joins TRBV20-1 and TRBJ2-2; 10 bases fit TRBD2. The CDR3 is made up of 19 amino acids. CDR1 and CDR2 from the germline V gene are DFQATT and SNEGSKA (reference sequence). V was clipped by 3 bases and J by 0 bases; unmatched bases: 13. Here the CDR3 DNA reads TGCAGTGCTAGGGATAGGAGGGTAGCGGGGGGTACGAACACCGGGGAGCTGTTTTTT. Protein sequence: CSARDRRVAGGTNTGELFF.

This clonotype was counted a single time. This chain uses TRBV20-1 with TRBJ2-1, with D perhaps TRBD2 (6 bases). Germline-derived CDR1 and CDR2 are DFQATT and SNEGSKA (reference sequence). The CDR3 consists of 13 residues. Trimming pared 5 bases from V and 7 bases from J, leaving 15 bases between. The DNA of the CDR3 is TGCAGTGCTCAGCGGGCCTACATAAATGAGCAGTTCTTC. Translation gives CSAQRAYINEQFF.

The table lists this clonotype with a few counts. The chain is built from TRBV11-2 and TRBJ1-2; 8 nucleotides align to TRBD1. The germline gives CDR1 SGHAT, CDR2 FQNNGV. After removal of 5 bases from V and 8 bases from J, the junction contained 10 bases not matched to a gene. The CDR3 has 14 residues. CDR3: CASSPDRAPGGYTF. In DNA, the CDR3 is TGTGCCAGCAGCCCGGACAGGGCCCCAGGGGGCTACACCTTC.

The V gene is TRBV10-3, the J gene TRBJ2-1, with 7 bases matching TRBD2. Germline values: CDR1 ENHRY, CDR2 SYGVKD. With 5 bases clipped from V and 4 bases from J, the junction kept 2 bases outside the gene matches. The CDR3 is made up of 13 amino acids. DNA for the CDR3: TGTGCCATCAGTCCTAGCGGTTACAATGAGCAGTTCTTC. Encoded protein: CAISPSGYNEQFF.

This clonotype was seen a few times. The chain joins TRBV28 to TRBJ1-6; D unclear. V was shortened by 10 bases and J by 9 bases, with 31 bases between the two germline ends. CDR1 MDHEN and CDR2 SYDVKM come from the germline V gene. The CDR3 loop spans 18 amino acids. The CDR3 protein is CATGRARGLLIGGSPLHF. CDR3 sequence (DNA): TGTGCCACCGGTCGCGCGCGGGGTTTGTTAATTGGAGGTTCACCCCTCCACTTT. Supplemented by reference TRBV28 and TRBJ1-6, the full variable domain reads DVKVTQSSRYLVKRTGEKVFLECVQDMDHENMFWYRQDPGLGLRLIYFSYDVKMKEKGDIPEGYSVSREKKERFSLILESASTNQTSMYLCATGRARGLLIGGSPLHFGNGTRLTVT.

This clonotype was observed a handful of times. This sequence joins TRBV6-1 and TRBJ2-3; TRBD1 might be the D (5 bases). The CDR3 has 16 amino acids. Germline V gene sequence: CDR1 MNHNS, CDR2 SASEGT. V lost 6 bases and J lost 1, with 17 bases in between. The CDR3 here is CASSPIVGAGTDTQYF. CDR3 DNA: TGTGCCAGCAGCCCTATAGTTGGGGCTGGCACAGATACGCAGTATTTT.

The V and J genes are TRBV9 and TRBJ2-3, with TRBD2 matching 13 bases. Trimming cost V 3 bases and J 4 bases; bases outside gene matches: 2. Germline V CDR1 and CDR2: SGDLS, YYNGEE. The CDR3 runs 15 residues. CDR3 DNA: TGTGCCAGCAGCGCGGGACTAGCGGGACCAGATACGCAGTATTTT. Translated, it gives CASSAGLAGPDTQYF.

In this sample, this clonotype turned up many times. This chain links TRBV7-2 with TRBJ2-3, with D hard to call. The CDR3 covers 13 residues. Germline values: CDR1 SGHTA, CDR2 FQGNSA. Trimming pared 5 bases from V and 4 bases from J, leaving 10 bases between. Here the CDR3 reads CASSLPSADTQYF. The DNA for the CDR3 is TGTGCCAGCAGCCTCCCTTCTGCAGATACGCAGTATTTT.

This chain joins TRBV20-1 and TRBJ2-2; no reliable D call. Germline loops: CDR1 DFQATT, CDR2 SNEGSKA (reference sequence). The CDR3 is made up of 12 amino acids. V lost 0 bases and J lost 7, with 6 bases in between. In DNA form, the CDR3 reads TGCAGTGCTAGAGATCCTGTCGGGGAGCTGTTTTTT. Translated: CSARDPVGELFF.

This clonotype was seen only once. The rearrangement uses TRBV5-1 and TRBJ1-1, with a possible D match to TRBD1 (6 bases). Deletions cut 6 bases from V and 4 bases from J, with 22 bases between. The CDR3 is 16 amino acids. Germline V gene sequence: CDR1 SGHRS, CDR2 YFSETQ. Here the CDR3 reads CASTLGQGLVSTEAFF. In DNA form, the CDR3 reads TGCGCCAGCACCCTGGGGCAGGGGCTAGTGAGCACTGAAGCTTTCTTT.

This clonotype came up a few times. The rearrangement uses TRBV20-1 and TRBJ1-3; D not certain. Germline V gives CDR1 DFQATT, CDR2 SNEGSKA (reference sequence). This CDR3 is built from 11 residues. The V gene lost 6 bases and the J gene lost 4 bases, with 7 bases spanning the gap. The CDR3 DNA reads TGCAGTGCCAAGTACGGAAACACCATATATTTT. Amino acids: CSAKYGNTIYF.

This clonotype was seen more than once but under ten times. The chain links TRBV6-1 to TRBJ2-7, with 12 bases lining up with TRBD2. The V gene's germline CDR1 is MNHNS and CDR2 SASEGT. J gave up 10 bases and V 5 bases, and 12 bases lay outside the gene matches. The length of the CDR3 is 15 residues. The CDR3 DNA reads as TGTGCCAGCAGTCCGTCCCTAGCGGGAGGGCCGAAACAGTACTTC. This sequence encodes CASSPSLAGGPKQYF.

This clonotype was counted once. This CDR3 fails to terminate in the conserved phenylalanine or tryptophan, so it likely reflects a read error. The J gene is TRBJ1-6, the V gene TRBV5-1; D is undetermined. Germline CDR1 is SGHRS and CDR2 is YFSETQ. The V end was cut by 0 bases, the J end by 5 bases, with 6 bases between. The CDR3 runs 14 residues. CDR3 loop: CASSLVRDNSPLHL. CDR3 nucleotides: TGCGCCAGCAGCTTGGTCAGAGATAATTCACCCCTCCACCTT.

V is TRBV4-1 and J is TRBJ2-7, with D perhaps matching TRBD1 (5 bases). Trimming cost V 2 bases and J 7 bases, with 15 bases left between them. The CDR3 spans 14 residues. In germline, CDR1 is MGHRA, CDR2 YSYEKL. Here the CDR3 DNA reads TGCGCCAGCAGCCAACCAGGAGTAGCAGGGGAGCAGTACTTC. Encoded protein: CASSQPGVAGEQYF.

This clonotype occurred a few times. The DNA for the CDR3 is TGTGCCAGCAGTTACAGATCGACAGTCCAGCAGTTCTTC. Encoded protein: CASSYRSTVQQFF. The chain recombines TRBV6-5 with TRBJ2-1; TRBD1 is a possible D gene (5 bases). Germline lookup yields CDR1 MNHEY and CDR2 SVGAGI. This CDR3 has 13 residues. Deletions cut 2 bases from V and 11 bases from J, with 13 bases between.

The chain recombines TRBV5-6 with TRBJ1-5, with D possibly matching TRBD1 (5 bases). Looked up from germline, CDR1 is SGHDT and CDR2 is YYEEEE. This CDR3 comprises 15 residues. V lost 5 bases and J 3 bases, leaving 15 bases between the germline ends. This chain's CDR3 is CASRTQGSDNQPQHF. The DNA for the CDR3 is TGTGCCAGCAGAACTCAGGGAAGTGACAATCAGCCCCAGCATTTT.

V is TRBV5-1 and J is TRBJ2-3; TRBD2 agrees at 9 bases. Germline V CDR1 and CDR2: SGHRS, YFSETQ. V dropped 5 bases and J dropped 4; count of bases not matched to a gene: 11. CDR3 size: 16 residues. CDR3 DNA: TGCGCCAGCAGTTCCGGTGGTAGCGGGAGCTCAGATACGCAGTATTTT. Translating it yields CASSSGGSGSSDTQYF.

V gene TRBV7-2 combines with J gene TRBJ2-4; perhaps TRBD1 as D (6 bases). The CDR3 covers 12 residues. CDR1 and CDR2 (germline): SGHTA, FQGNSA. The V gene lost 3 bases and the J gene lost 11 bases, with 11 bases spanning the gap. This CDR3 reads CASSFSGDVQYF. CDR3 nucleotide sequence: TGTGCCAGCAGCTTCTCAGGGGATGTTCAGTACTTC.

The gene calls are TRBV20-1 and TRBJ2-1; 9 nucleotides line up with TRBD2. V shed 3 bases, J shed 8 bases, and the junction held 8 bases outside the gene matches. CDR3 length: 14 amino acids. Germline V gene sequence: CDR1 DFQATT, CDR2 SNEGSKA (reference sequence). The CDR3 sequence is CSASSLAGSYEQFF. CDR3 DNA: TGCAGTGCTAGCTCCCTAGCGGGATCGTATGAGCAGTTCTTC.